This is a list of T cell receptor beta chains from one sample in a study of T cell repertoires in cytomegalovirus infection. Their antigens remain unidentified. TCRdb re-called the reads through MiXCR, storing one row per CDR3 protein. The sample has about 920,000 distinct CDR3 sequences, approximately 31% seen once. The material sequenced was cultured CD8+ T cells from PBMCs, taken from culture after CMV antigen stimulation. All receptors derive from a human donor in good health (CMV status not recorded). Some clones in this sample may be carry-over from other donors' samples. CDR3s include the opening cysteine and the closing phenylalanine or tryptophan. The D gene is left open where the match is weak. Where a row states a size, it is once, few, many or the class of an expanded clone; other rows omit it.

d_gene	v_gene	abundance	j_gene	len	CDR3nt	CDR3aa
TRBD1	TRBV20-1	NA	TRBJ1-1	11	TGCAGTCACAGGGGCACCACTGAAGCTTTCTTT	CSHRGTTEAFF
NA	TRBV4-1	few	TRBJ2-5	15	TGCGCCAGCAGCCAATCTGGAAGGATCCAAGAGACCCAGTACTTC	CASSQSGRIQETQYF
NA	TRBV6-1	few	TRBJ1-4	17	TGTGCCAGCAGTGAATACGGTCCCAGCCTAAGGGGTGAAAAACTGTTTTTT	CASSEYGPSLRGEKLFF
TRBD1	TRBV14	NA	TRBJ1-1	18	TGTGCCAGCAGCCAAGATGAAAGGGGGCTACCCCGGACCACTGAAGCTTTCTTT	CASSQDERGLPRTTEAFF
NA	TRBV7-1	few	TRBJ1-1	16	TGTGCCAGCAGCTCACCGCGGGACACAGAGAACACTGAAGCTTTCTTT	CASSSPRDTENTEAFF
NA	TRBV7-9	many	TRBJ2-1	14	TGTGCCAGCAGAAGGGACAACTCCTACAATGAGCAGTTCTTC	CASRRDNSYNEQFF
TRBD2	TRBV27	NA	TRBJ2-7	15	TGTGCCAGCAGCCGAGCGGGGGGGATTTTTTACGAGCAGTACTTC	CASSRAGGIFYEQYF
TRBD2	TRBV7-2	many	TRBJ2-2	18	TGTGCCAGCAGCTTAGCCGGGCTAGCGGGGGGGTACACCGGGGAGCTGTTTTTT	CASSLAGLAGGYTGELFF
NA	TRBV24-1	few	TRBJ2-5	15	TGTGCCACCAGTGAATCTCTCCGGGACACCGAGACCCAGTACTTC	CATSESLRDTETQYF
NA	TRBV19	NA	TRBJ1-1	14	TGTGCCAGTAGATACGGGACCCTGAACACTGAAGCTTTCTTT	CASRYGTLNTEAFF
NA	TRBV4-1	few	TRBJ2-5	15	TGCGCCAGCAGCCAAGGAGCGGACTTCATGCAGACCCAGTACTTC	CASSQGADFMQTQYF
NA	TRBV7-9	many	TRBJ1-2	14	TGTGCCAGCAGCTTCTTTCTCGATACTCGTGGCTACACCTTC	CASSFFLDTRGYTF
NA	TRBV4-1	few	TRBJ2-1	16	TGCGCCAGCAGCCATCAAGGGAGATCGGTCCACAATGAGCAGTTCTTC	CASSHQGRSVHNEQFF
NA	TRBV7-8	NA	TRBJ2-5	13	TGTGCCAGCAGCTTAGACCATCAAGAGACCCAGTACTTC	CASSLDHQETQYF
NA	TRBV7-2	many	TRBJ1-1	13	TGTGCCAGCAGCCAAGGGGGTCTCGCTGAAGCTTTCTTT	CASSQGGLAEAFF
NA	TRBV5-6	few	TRBJ2-7	15	TGTGCCAGCAGATCTCCCCGGGACTCCTCCTACGAGCAGTACTTC	CASRSPRDSSYEQYF
NA	TRBV19	NA	TRBJ2-2	14	TGTGCCAGTAGTATTATGCAGGGAACCGGGGAGCTGTTTTTT	CASSIMQGTGELFF
NA	TRBV7-9	NA	TRBJ2-7	14	TGTGTCAGCAGCTTCGGTGGGGTCCAATACGAGCAGTACTTC	CVSSFGGVQYEQYF
TRBD1	TRBV19	NA	TRBJ2-4	15	TGTGCCAGTATTCCGACAGGGGGAGGATTGGACATTCAGTACTTC	CASIPTGGGLDIQYF
NA	TRBV12-3/TRBV12-4	NA	TRBJ2-1	12	TGTGCCAGCAGTTTAGATGTCAGAGAGCAGTTCTTC	CASSLDVREQFF
NA	TRBV27	NA	TRBJ2-1	18	TGTGCCAGCAGTTTACGGACAGGGCCGGGACTAGCTGGTGATGAGCAGTTCTTC	CASSLRTGPGLAGDEQFF
NA	TRBV7-2	once	TRBJ2-7	16	TGTGCCAGCAGCTTAGCGTCCCAGGTAATCACCTACGAGCAGTACTTC	CASSLASQVITYEQYF
NA	TRBV7-8	many	TRBJ1-5	15	TGTGCCAGCAGCTTAGGACGCCCGGGGAATCAGCCCCAGCATTTT	CASSLGRPGNQPQHF
NA	TRBV7-2	many	TRBJ1-2	18	TGTGCCAGCAGCGATCCAACCGACGGTCGACAGTCTTTCTATGGCTACACCTTC	CASSDPTDGRQSFYGYTF
TRBD1	TRBV6-1	NA	TRBJ2-1	15	TGTGCCAGCACCCTCGGGACAGGGTATGTTAATGAGCAGTTCTTC	CASTLGTGYVNEQFF
NA	TRBV7-4	many	TRBJ2-5	16	TGTGCCAGCAGCTTAGTCACTCAGGTGGGACCAGAGACCCAGTACTTC	CASSLVTQVGPETQYF
TRBD1	TRBV15	NA	TRBJ2-7	15	TGTGCCACCAGCAGAGACGGAACAGGGGTCTACGAGCAGTACTTC	CATSRDGTGVYEQYF
NA	TRBV7-2	few	TRBJ2-1	16	TGTGCCAGCAGCTTAGTCCCAGGGTCCCGCGAGAATGAGCAGTTCTTC	CASSLVPGSRENEQFF
NA	TRBV5-6	few	TRBJ1-2	12	TGTGCCAGCAAGAACAGGACGGGAGGCTACACCTTC	CASKNRTGGYTF
NA	TRBV6-2/TRBV6-3	NA	TRBJ1-4	14	TGTGCCAGCAGCCCCGGGACAACTAATGAAAAACTGTTTTTT	CASSPGTTNEKLFF
TRBD1	TRBV6-1	few	TRBJ1-5	17	TGTGCCAGCAGTGGGGGACAGGGGGCCTATCGCAATCAGCCCCAGCATTTT	CASSGGQGAYRNQPQHF
NA	TRBV7-9	few	TRBJ2-2	17	TGTGCCAGCAGCGGGGGAGTAGCCACGGTGAACACCGGGGAGCTGTTTTTT	CASSGGVATVNTGELFF
NA	TRBV2	NA	TRBJ1-2	15	TGTGCCAGCATCACTTTGGGCAAGCCTAACTATGGCTACACCTTC	CASITLGKPNYGYTF
NA	TRBV27	NA	TRBJ2-5	14	TGTGCCAGCAGGGCCGAGACAGTCCAAGAGACCCAGTACTTC	CASRAETVQETQYF
NA	TRBV7-9	few	TRBJ2-1	16	TGTGCCAGCAGCCAAACACGCCTCAGCTCCTACAATGAGCAGTTCTTC	CASSQTRLSSYNEQFF
NA	TRBV29-1	few	TRBJ1-2	13	TGCAGCGTTGGAGGAGGAGGGAACTATGGCTACACCTTC	CSVGGGGNYGYTF
NA	TRBV10-3	NA	TRBJ1-1	12	TGTGCCATCACGGGGGCCGGGGCTGAAGCTTTCTTT	CAITGAGAEAFF
NA	TRBV5-6	few	TRBJ1-5	15	TGTGCCAGCAGCTTACAACAGGAGGGGGATCAGCCCCAGCATTTT	CASSLQQEGDQPQHF
NA	TRBV28	few	TRBJ1-1	15	TGTGCCAGCAGTTTCCCGCCTCGACAGATCAGTGAAGCTTTCTTT	CASSFPPRQISEAFF
TRBD1	TRBV7-6	many	TRBJ2-7	14	TGTGCCAGCAGCCTAGGACAGGCCGCTGGGGAGCAGTACTTC	CASSLGQAAGEQYF